Listed below are T cell receptor beta chains from one sample, sequenced in a study of blood T cell repertoires in COVID-19. The protocol was immunoSEQ multiplex PCR, while the TCRdb copy is restricted to in-frame clones and leaves out a portion. The sample lists 60,000 to 70,000 clones, 88% occurring once. The material sequenced was peripheral blood. The receptor source for this set is a woman in her fifties or sixties with COVID-19, enrolled during active disease. Each CDR3 is given with its conserved first and last residue. The D gene is left open where the match is weak. Size is omitted from some rows. Given values are once, few, many or a class for expanded clones.

v_gene,abundance,j_gene,d_gene,len,CDR3nt,CDR3aa
TRBV7-2,NA,TRBJ1-2,TRBD1,15,TGTGCCAGCAGCTTGGCGGGACAGGGGGCGGGCGGCTACACCTTC,CASSLAGQGAGGYTF
TRBV4-1,NA,TRBJ2-7,TRBD2,16,TGCGCCAGCAGCCAAGTCCCTGGACTAGCGGCCTACGAGCAGTACTTC,CASSQVPGLAAYEQYF
TRBV4-3,NA,TRBJ2-2,NA,16,TGCGCCAGCAGCCAAGACGAGATCCGGGGGGCAGGGGAGCTGTTTTTT,CASSQDEIRGAGELFF
TRBV5-1,NA,TRBJ2-1,NA,15,TGCGCCAGCAGCTTGGCCGGGGAGTCCTACAATGAGCAGTTCTTC,CASSLAGESYNEQFF
TRBV19,NA,TRBJ2-1,TRBD2,17,TGTGCCAGTAGGCGGACTAGCGGTAATGCCCTCGAAAGTGAGCAGTTCTTC,CASRRTSGNALESEQFF
TRBV7-2,NA,TRBJ1-2,NA,13,TGTGCCAGCAGCTTAGGATGGGGCTTCGCTTTCACCTTC,CASSLGWGFAFTF
TRBV3-1/TRBV3-2,NA,TRBJ1-5,NA,15,TGTGCCAGCAGCCCCCATGGCGGGGAAAATCAGCCCCAGCATTTT,CASSPHGGENQPQHF
TRBV28,NA,TRBJ2-3,NA,17,TGTGCCAGCAGTCGAGCAGGGGGGTTTGAGGGCACAGATACGCAGTATTTT,CASSRAGGFEGTDTQYF
TRBV5-1,NA,TRBJ1-3,NA,16,TGCGCCAGCAGCTTGGTTGGAGGGCTCTCTGGAAACACCATATATTTT,CASSLVGGLSGNTIYF
TRBV11-2,NA,TRBJ1-5,NA,13,TGTGCCAGCAGCTTAGATTCGGGACAGCCCCAGCATTTT,CASSLDSGQPQHF
TRBV7-9,once,TRBJ2-2,TRBD1,17,TGTGCCAGCAGCTTTTCGGGTCAGGGGGCGGACACCGGGGAGCTGTTTTTT,CASSFSGQGADTGELFF
TRBV9,NA,TRBJ1-1,NA,15,TGTGCCAGCAGCGTAGGGGAGGACACAAACACTGAAGCTTTCTTT,CASSVGEDTNTEAFF
TRBV15,NA,TRBJ1-3,TRBD1,18,TGTGCCATATCGAAACCGGGACAGGGGGCAGAGGCTGGAAACACCATATATTTT,CAISKPGQGAEAGNTIYF
TRBV5-6,NA,TRBJ1-4,NA,13,TGTGCCAGCAGCCACAGGGTGACGGAAAAACTGTTTTTT,CASSHRVTEKLFF
TRBV5-4,NA,TRBJ1-1,NA,14,TGTGCCAGCAGCTTGTTCCAAACACGGGGTGAAGCTTTCTTT,CASSLFQTRGEAFF
TRBV11-3,NA,TRBJ2-2,TRBD1,14,TGTGCCAGCAGCCTACAGGGGGCGGGCGGGGAGCTGTTTTTT,CASSLQGAGGELFF